Below are 5 T cell receptor beta chains sequenced from a single sample in a study of immune cell composition in non-small cell lung cancer. The assay was immunoSEQ multiplex PCR, and TCRdb's table has in-frame clones only and misses some. The sample contains 5,300 or so clones, about 88% of which appear only once. Normal lung sampling was at least 3 cm from the tumour, as distant as possible. Sequences were obtained from non-adjacent lung tissue. The receptor source for this set is a human donor with non-small cell lung cancer. Some clones in this sample may be carry-over from other donors' samples.

The chain couples TRBV25-1 to TRBJ2-5; 9 bases are shared with TRBD2. Germline assignment: CDR1 MGHDK and CDR2 SYGVNS. V shed 6 bases and J 5 bases; nucleotides not matched to a gene: 7. The CDR3 covers 14 residues. As DNA, the CDR3 is TGTGCCAGCAGCCCCGGGACTAGCATCGAGACCCAGTACTTC. The encoded protein is CASSPGTSIETQYF.

Written as DNA, the CDR3 is TGTGCCAGCAGTCCCCTGGGGGGGAGTGAAGCTTTCTTT. The encoded protein is CASSPLGGSEAFF. The chain joins TRBV28 to TRBJ1-1; weak D call: TRBD1 (5 bases). Trimming took off 5 bases at V and 7 bases at J, with 14 bases between the two ends. The germline V gene has CDR1 MDHEN and CDR2 SYDVKM. CDR3 size: 13 residues.

The V gene is TRBV6-6, the J gene TRBJ1-6; D may be TRBD1 (5 bases). The CDR3 consists of 16 residues. V lost 2 bases, J lost 0 bases, and 8 bases lay in between. The germline CDR1 and CDR2 sequences are MNHNY and SVGAGI (reference sequence). Here the CDR3 reads CASSYGASSYNSPLHF. CDR3 nucleotides: TGTGCCAGCAGTTACGGGGCGAGCTCCTATAATTCACCCCTCCACTTT.

CDR3 nucleotide sequence: TGTGCCAGCATCACAAGGGGGGGAGGGGGATACGCTTCAAATGAGCAGTTCTTC. Translating it yields CASITRGGGGYASNEQFF. The chain combines TRBV27 with TRBJ2-1; possible D gene TRBD2, 7 bases. Germline V gene lookup returns CDR1 MNHEY and CDR2 SMNVEV (reference sequence). This CDR3 region has 18 residues. The V end lost 7 bases, the J end lost 7 bases, and 29 bases lay between the germline ends.

The genes are TRBV9 and TRBJ2-3; 7 nucleotides match TRBD2. The CDR3 contains 15 residues. CDR1 is SGDLS and CDR2 is YYNGEE in the germline V gene. V shed 0 bases and J 3 bases; nucleotides not matched to a gene: 4. The DNA of the CDR3 is TGTGCCAGCAGCGTAGATCCGGGAGGAACAGATACGCAGTATTTT. Translated, it gives CASSVDPGGTDTQYF.